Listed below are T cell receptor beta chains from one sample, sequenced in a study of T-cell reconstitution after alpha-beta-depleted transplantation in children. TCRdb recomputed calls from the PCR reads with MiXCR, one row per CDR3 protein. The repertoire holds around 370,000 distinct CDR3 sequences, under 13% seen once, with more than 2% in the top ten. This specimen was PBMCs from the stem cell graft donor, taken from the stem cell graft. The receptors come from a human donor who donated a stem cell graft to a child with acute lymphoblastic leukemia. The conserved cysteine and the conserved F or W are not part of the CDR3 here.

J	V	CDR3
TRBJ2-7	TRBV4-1	ASSPSGRAATYEQY
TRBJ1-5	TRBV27	ASSRWMDSNQPQH
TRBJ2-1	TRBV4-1	ASSQYGSGSYNEQF
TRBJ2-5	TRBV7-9	ASIPVTGGGETQY
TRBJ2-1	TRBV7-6	ASSLLRTTPRHEQF
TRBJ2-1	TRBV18	ASSPSSPIDYNEQF
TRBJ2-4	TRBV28	ASSLEGVGRNIQY
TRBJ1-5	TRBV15	ATSSPVYSNQPQH
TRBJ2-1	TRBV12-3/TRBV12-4	ASSLRTGLVNEQF
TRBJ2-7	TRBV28	ASSIDGDSYEQY
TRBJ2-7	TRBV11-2	ASSMTGGRYEQY
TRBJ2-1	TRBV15	ATSRDTGTSSF
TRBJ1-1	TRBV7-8	ASSQTTALNTEAF
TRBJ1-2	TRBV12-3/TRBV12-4	ASSFYREENYGYT
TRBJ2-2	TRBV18	ASSPQSGGDTGELF
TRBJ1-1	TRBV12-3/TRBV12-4	ASSSLTGEGTEAF
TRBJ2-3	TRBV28	ASSSSSGGVDTQY
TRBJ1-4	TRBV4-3	ASSQVLPTAPNEKLF
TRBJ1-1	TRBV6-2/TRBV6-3	ASTLRPSGGEAF
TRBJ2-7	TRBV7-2	ASSPSSGWVEQY
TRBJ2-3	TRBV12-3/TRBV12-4	ASSLRTGSSTDTQY
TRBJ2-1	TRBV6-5	ASSYRQGYNEQF
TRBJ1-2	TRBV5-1	ASSREISTYGYT
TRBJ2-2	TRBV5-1	ASSYVGGRTGELF
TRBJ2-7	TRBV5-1	ASRLLGTASYEQY
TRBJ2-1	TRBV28	ASSGEGEWNEQF
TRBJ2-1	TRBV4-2	ASSQGTVGYNEQF
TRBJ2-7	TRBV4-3	ASSQGPGTGSYEQY
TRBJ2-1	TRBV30	AWSVGGREAYNEQF
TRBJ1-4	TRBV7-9	ASSLTLGRTNEKLF
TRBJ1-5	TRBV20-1	SALGVFDQPQH
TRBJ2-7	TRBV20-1	SARDRVEDEQY
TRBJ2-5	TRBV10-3	AISEGAGGETQY
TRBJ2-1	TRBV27	ASSIGPSSYNEQF
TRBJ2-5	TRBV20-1	SARDRETSGLQETQY
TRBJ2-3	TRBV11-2	ASKLAGEWIDTQY
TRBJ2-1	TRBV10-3	AITEAGTGVYNEQF
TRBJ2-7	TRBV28	ASSLESEQY
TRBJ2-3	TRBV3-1	ASSLSLAGPDTQY
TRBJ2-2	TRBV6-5	ASSYEASGSSPGELF
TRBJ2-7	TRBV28	ASSWGTSGSYEQY
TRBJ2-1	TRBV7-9	ASTSSGNNEQF
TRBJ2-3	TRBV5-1	ASSSLRGDLGDTQY
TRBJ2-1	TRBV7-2	ASSASTGQLYNEQF
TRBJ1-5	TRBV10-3	AISTTGDQPQH
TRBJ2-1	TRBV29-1	SSARYNEQF
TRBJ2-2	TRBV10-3	AISKNTGELF
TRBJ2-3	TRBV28	ASSSLAHSTDTQY
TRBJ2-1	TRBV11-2	ASSGVGGYNEQF
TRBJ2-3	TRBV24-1	ATSDWTGGATDTQY
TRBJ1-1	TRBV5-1	ASSSGQGGAF